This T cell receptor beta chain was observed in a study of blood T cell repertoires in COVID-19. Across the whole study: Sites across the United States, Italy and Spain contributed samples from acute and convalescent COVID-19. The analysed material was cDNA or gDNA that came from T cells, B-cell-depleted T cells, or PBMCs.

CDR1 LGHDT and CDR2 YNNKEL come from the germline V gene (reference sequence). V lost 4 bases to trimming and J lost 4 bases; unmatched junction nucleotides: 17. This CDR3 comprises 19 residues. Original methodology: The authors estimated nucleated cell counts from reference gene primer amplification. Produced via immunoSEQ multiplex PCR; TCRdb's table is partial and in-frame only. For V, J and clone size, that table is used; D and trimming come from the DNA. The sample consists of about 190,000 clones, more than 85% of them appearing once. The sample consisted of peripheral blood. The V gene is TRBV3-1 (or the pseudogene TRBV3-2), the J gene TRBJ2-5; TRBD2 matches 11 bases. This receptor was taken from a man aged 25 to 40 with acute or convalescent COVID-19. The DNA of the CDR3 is TGTGCCAGCAGCCTTAAAGGGATCTCGGGGCTAGCGGGGGGAGAGACCCAGTACTTC. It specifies CASSLKGISGLAGGETQYF.